The entry below gives a single T cell receptor (beta chain) sequence along with its context. This sample stems from a study of blood T cell repertoires in COVID-19. Germline V gene sequence: CDR1 LNHDA, CDR2 SQIVND (reference sequence). Losses at the gene ends were 8 bases for V and 2 bases for J; bases not matched to a gene: 5. The CDR3 sequence is 13 residues long. TCRdb's copy holds only in-frame clones and misses some; the assay was immunoSEQ multiplex PCR. The sample lists about 140,000 clones, over 65% occurring once. The origin of this receptor is a woman aged 80 or over with active or convalescent COVID-19. Sequencing used peripheral blood. This chain connects TRBV19 to TRBJ1-1, with 7 bases matching TRBD1. CDR3 loop: CASLGQSNTEAFF. CDR3 sequence (DNA): TGTGCCAGTTTGGGACAGAGCAACACTGAAGCTTTCTTT.